A selection of T cell receptor beta chains follows, all from one sample in a study of blood T cells in healthy people across ages. One entry per CDR3 protein results from TCRdb running MiXCR on the 5' RACE reads. The data contain around 1,100,000 distinct CDR3 sequences, approximately 38% of them singletons. The material sequenced was blood. Receptor source: a man between 18 and 35 years old in good health. Both conserved end residues are part of each CDR3. Fields, in order: CDR3 protein, CDR3 DNA, V gene, D gene, clone size, J gene. A D gene is named only where the DNA matches it firmly. The size entry is marked missing in some rows and otherwise reads once, few, many or a size class.

cdr3_aa: CASSSQGARGETQYF; cdr3_nt: TGTGCCAGCAGTTCACAGGGGGCAAGGGGGGAGACCCAGTACTTC; v_call: TRBV12-3/TRBV12-4; d_call: TRBD1; clone_size: few; j_call: TRBJ2-5
cdr3_aa: CASSSDRGYTDTQYF; cdr3_nt: TGTGCCAGCAGTTCCGACAGGGGCTACACAGATACGCAGTATTTT; v_call: TRBV2; d_call: TRBD1; clone_size: few; j_call: TRBJ2-3
cdr3_aa: CASSFSKGGTEAFF; cdr3_nt: TGTGCCAGCAGCTTCTCCAAGGGGGGCACTGAAGCTTTCTTT; v_call: TRBV7-9; d_call: NA; clone_size: NA; j_call: TRBJ1-1
cdr3_aa: CASSYAGTRSQETQYF; cdr3_nt: TGTGCCAGCAGCTATGCCGGGACTAGAAGTCAAGAGACCCAGTACTTC; v_call: TRBV9; d_call: TRBD2; clone_size: few; j_call: TRBJ2-5
cdr3_aa: CASSERPQGTRYEQYF; cdr3_nt: TGTGCCAGCAGTGAAAGACCACAGGGGACACGATACGAGCAGTACTTC; v_call: TRBV2; d_call: TRBD1; clone_size: few; j_call: TRBJ2-7
cdr3_aa: CASRGGDTIYF; cdr3_nt: TGTGCCAGCCGCGGAGGGGACACCATATATTTT; v_call: TRBV2; d_call: NA; clone_size: NA; j_call: TRBJ1-3
cdr3_aa: CASRQGEQPQHF; cdr3_nt: TGTGCCAGCAGGCAGGGTGAGCAGCCCCAGCATTTT; v_call: TRBV6-6; d_call: NA; clone_size: NA; j_call: TRBJ1-5
cdr3_aa: CASRIREPYNEQFF; cdr3_nt: TGTGCCAGCAGAATCAGGGAGCCCTACAATGAGCAGTTCTTC; v_call: TRBV6-1; d_call: NA; clone_size: few; j_call: TRBJ2-1
cdr3_aa: CASSEGGTGMDQPQHF; cdr3_nt: TGTGCCAGCAGCGAGGGAGGGACAGGGATGGATCAGCCCCAGCATTTT; v_call: TRBV21-1; d_call: NA; clone_size: NA; j_call: TRBJ1-5
cdr3_aa: CASSYRQGRQETQYF; cdr3_nt: TGTGCCAGCAGTTACAGGCAGGGACGGCAAGAGACCCAGTACTTC; v_call: TRBV6-2/TRBV6-3; d_call: NA; clone_size: few; j_call: TRBJ2-5
cdr3_aa: CASSLTTGMEDSPLHF; cdr3_nt: TGTGCCAGCAGCTTGACTACCGGTATGGAGGATTCGCCCCTCCACTTT; v_call: TRBV5-5; d_call: NA; clone_size: NA; j_call: TRBJ1-6
cdr3_aa: CASREPTRFATEAFF; cdr3_nt: TGTGCCAGCAGGGAACCGACCCGATTTGCCACTGAAGCTTTCTTT; v_call: TRBV6-1; d_call: NA; clone_size: once; j_call: TRBJ1-1
cdr3_aa: CASSSQTLSSAQYF; cdr3_nt: TGTGCCAGCAGCTCCCAGACTCTCTCGTCGGCGCAGTATTTT; v_call: TRBV7-2; d_call: NA; clone_size: few; j_call: TRBJ2-3
cdr3_aa: CSARDKRENTEAFF; cdr3_nt: TGCAGTGCTAGAGATAAACGAGAGAACACTGAAGCTTTCTTT; v_call: TRBV20-1; d_call: NA; clone_size: NA; j_call: TRBJ1-1
cdr3_aa: CASSLPWDRDDSTDTQYF; cdr3_nt: TGTGCCAGCAGCCTACCTTGGGACAGGGACGATAGCACAGATACGCAGTATTTT; v_call: TRBV7-9; d_call: TRBD1; clone_size: few; j_call: TRBJ2-3
cdr3_aa: CASSYSANQPQHF; cdr3_nt: TGTGCCAGCAGTTATAGTGCCAATCAGCCCCAGCATTTT; v_call: TRBV6-2/TRBV6-3; d_call: NA; clone_size: NA; j_call: TRBJ1-5
cdr3_aa: CSVGSDYNEQFF; cdr3_nt: TGCAGCGTTGGCAGCGACTACAATGAGCAGTTCTTC; v_call: TRBV29-1; d_call: NA; clone_size: NA; j_call: TRBJ2-1
cdr3_aa: CASSESAGGNYGYTF; cdr3_nt: TGTGCCAGCAGTGAATCCGCAGGGGGTAACTATGGCTACACCTTC; v_call: TRBV25-1; d_call: TRBD1; clone_size: NA; j_call: TRBJ1-2
cdr3_aa: CSARKQAADVRGYTF; cdr3_nt: TGCAGTGCTAGGAAGCAGGCGGCGGATGTAAGGGGCTACACCTTC; v_call: TRBV20-1; d_call: NA; clone_size: NA; j_call: TRBJ1-2
cdr3_aa: CASSPLPRRDTHNEQFF; cdr3_nt: TGCGCCAGCAGCCCCCTCCCGAGGCGGGATACCCACAATGAGCAGTTCTTC; v_call: TRBV4-3; d_call: NA; clone_size: few; j_call: TRBJ2-1
cdr3_aa: CASQAARNEQFF; cdr3_nt: TGTGCCAGCCAGGCAGCTCGTAATGAGCAGTTCTTC; v_call: TRBV7-9; d_call: NA; clone_size: few; j_call: TRBJ2-1
cdr3_aa: CASSQEPTSGYGYTF; cdr3_nt: TGTGCCAGCAGCCAAGAACCTACTTCGGGATATGGCTACACCTTC; v_call: TRBV3-1; d_call: NA; clone_size: few; j_call: TRBJ1-2
cdr3_aa: CASSPLPATNTGELFF; cdr3_nt: TGTGCCAGCTCACCATTACCAGCGACGAACACCGGGGAGCTGTTTTTT; v_call: TRBV18; d_call: NA; clone_size: NA; j_call: TRBJ2-2